This entry lists 5 T cell receptor beta chains sequenced from one sample in a study of PD-1 blockade in classical Hodgkin lymphoma. Assay: immunoSEQ multiplex PCR; the TCRdb copy retains only in-frame clones and omits some. Counted here are about 100,000 clones, approximately 80% occurring once; the ten biggest clones make up over 9%. Relapse after autologous stem cell transplantation occurred in every patient, and brentuximab vedotin exposure varied. Sequencing used peripheral blood mononuclear cells (PBMCs), obtained at baseline. The receptor source for this set is a human donor with classical Hodgkin lymphoma.

V usage is TRBV5-6 and J usage is TRBJ2-3; tentative D call: TRBD1 (6 bases). V lost 2 bases and J 3 bases, leaving 13 bases between the germline ends. From germline, CDR1 is SGHDT and CDR2 YYEEEE. The CDR3 loop spans 15 amino acids. The CDR3 DNA is TGTGCCAGCAGCTTACAGGGCGGGTCAACAGATACGCAGTATTTT. This gives the protein CASSLQGGSTDTQYF.

The V and J genes are TRBV4-1 and TRBJ2-1; maybe TRBD2 (5 bases). The V gene's germline CDR1 is MGHRA and CDR2 YSYEKL. V was pared by 1 base and J by 1 base, with 8 bases between. This CDR3 is 15 amino acids long. CDR3 sequence: CASSQAPGSYNEQFF. The CDR3 coding sequence is TGCGCCAGCAGCCAAGCCCCGGGGTCCTACAATGAGCAGTTCTTC.

This rearrangement joins TRBV5-1 to TRBJ2-7; D is unresolved. The CDR3 is made up of 18 amino acids. The germline V and J ends were trimmed by 0 bases and 4 bases, with 23 bases remaining between them. Germline CDR1 is SGHRS and CDR2 is YFSETQ. This CDR3 reads CASSLVAKAASFQYEQYF. CDR3 nucleotides: TGCGCCAGCAGCTTGGTGGCTAAGGCAGCAAGCTTTCAATACGAGCAGTACTTC.

CDR3 residues: CASSLFAGSQETQYF. The CDR3 region has the DNA TGCGCCAGCAGCTTGTTTGCCGGATCCCAAGAGACCCAGTACTTC. J is TRBJ2-5 and V is TRBV5-1; D is undetermined. The V end was cut by 1 base, the J end by 1 base, with 11 bases between. Germline V lookup: CDR1 SGHRS, CDR2 YFSETQ. This CDR3 contains 15 residues.

The chain recombines TRBV19 with TRBJ1-3; D ambiguous. Germline V gene data show CDR1 as LNHDA and CDR2 as SQIVND (reference sequence). The CDR3 has 16 residues. V dropped 3 bases and J dropped 0 bases, with 12 bases sitting between them. The CDR3 spells CASSMGTFISGNTIYF. The CDR3 bases are TGTGCCAGTAGTATGGGAACGTTCATCTCTGGAAACACCATATATTTT.